The rows below give T cell receptor beta chains drawn from one sample of a study of tumor-infiltrating lymphocytes in primary liver carcinoma. MiXCR, applied by TCRdb to the multiplex PCR reads, yields one record per CDR3 protein. Among approximately 330,000 distinct CDR3 sequences listed, around 60% were seen once. What was sequenced was peripheral blood. The receptor set was obtained from a man between 35 and 55 years old with primary liver carcinoma and hepatitis B virus infection. CDR3s include the opening cysteine and the closing phenylalanine or tryptophan. A D gene is named only where the DNA matches it firmly. Clone size, where shown, is once, few, many, or a class for clones that have expanded.

abundance | j_gene | v_gene | d_gene | CDR3aa | CDR3nt
few | TRBJ2-3 | TRBV5-1 | TRBD1 | CASSETGFTTDTQYF | TGCGCCAGTAGTGAGACAGGGTTCACCACAGATACGCAGTATTTT
. | TRBJ2-2 | TRBV6-5 | TRBD2 | CVSSYSGRAGELFF | TGTGTCAGCAGTTACTCGGGGAGGGCCGGGGAGCTGTTTTTT
. | TRBJ1-5 | TRBV11-2 | . | CARSLKGGLTNQPQHF | TGTGCCAGGAGCCTAAAAGGGGGACTGACGAATCAGCCCCAGCATTTT
. | TRBJ1-1 | TRBV30 | . | CARRGVGRNTEAFF | TGTGCCCGGAGGGGGGTGGGACGGAACACTGAAGCTTTCTTT
. | TRBJ1-1 | TRBV29-1 | . | CRVEVQGWTEAFF | TGCAGAGTTGAAGTGCAGGGGTGGACTGAAGCTTTCTTT
few | TRBJ1-3 | TRBV10-3 | . | CATSRDIGNTIYF | TGTGCCACGTCCCGGGACATTGGAAACACCATATATTTT
once | TRBJ2-1 | TRBV6-5 | . | CASSEGYSEQCF | TGTGCCAGCAGTGAAGGGTACAGTGAGCAGTGCTTC
. | TRBJ2-1 | TRBV4-1 | . | CANSQDHHRGNEQFF | TGCGCCAACAGCCAAGATCATCACAGAGGGAATGAGCAGTTCTTC
. | TRBJ1-2 | TRBV29-1 | . | CSVNSVNYGYTF | TGCAGCGTTAACAGTGTTAACTATGGCTACACCTTC
. | TRBJ2-3 | TRBV12-3/TRBV12-4 | . | CASTHGRYVPDTQYF | TGTGCCAGCACGCACGGCCGCTATGTCCCAGATACGCAGTATTTT
. | TRBJ2-5 | TRBV6-1 | . | CASTAEETQYF | TGTGCCAGCACCGCAGAAGAGACCCAGTACTTC
. | TRBJ2-1 | TRBV7-3 | . | CASSLPSINEQFF | TGTGCCAGCAGCTTACCGTCCATCAATGAGCAGTTCTTC
. | TRBJ2-7 | TRBV11-2 | . | CASSPRRGEQYF | TGTGCCAGCAGCCCAAGACGGGGCGAGCAGTACTTC
. | TRBJ2-5 | TRBV29-1 | . | CSALLGGEAQYF | TGCAGCGCTCTCCTGGGAGGAGAGGCCCAGTACTTC
few | TRBJ2-7 | TRBV12-3/TRBV12-4 | TRBD2 | CASSVGTSGRSYEQYF | TGTGCCAGCAGTGTTGGCACTAGCGGGCGCTCCTACGAGCAGTACTTC
. | TRBJ2-7 | TRBV10-2 | . | CASRGVRGGSFYEQYF | TGCGCCAGCAGGGGGGTTAGAGGCGGAAGCTTCTACGAGCAGTACTTC
. | TRBJ2-5 | TRBV11-2 | . | CVSSVGQGTQYF | TGTGTCAGCAGCGTAGGCCAAGGGACCCAGTACTTC
. | TRBJ1-2 | TRBV5-1 | . | CASSLDSQTSRYTF | TGCGCCAGCAGCTTGGATTCCCAGACTTCACGCTACACTTTC
few | TRBJ1-1 | TRBV4-1 | . | CASSQRGGGDTEAFF | TGCGCCAGCAGCCAAAGGGGCGGGGGCGACACTGAAGCTTTCTTT
few | TRBJ2-5 | TRBV5-6 | . | CASRRRQAGEYF | TGTGCCAGCAGGAGACGACAGGCCGGGGAGTACTTC
many | TRBJ1-1 | TRBV6-1 | . | CASSAAGAEAFF | TGTGCCAGCAGTGCGGCAGGGGCTGAAGCTTTCTTT
. | TRBJ2-3 | TRBV5-4 | TRBD2 | CADSAGLAGLDTQYF | TGTGCCGACAGCGCGGGACTAGCGGGATTGGATACGCAGTATTTT
. | TRBJ1-1 | TRBV12-3/TRBV12-4 | . | CASRTNRVLLTEAFF | TGTGCCAGCAGAACAAACAGGGTTCTTCTCACTGAAGCTTTCTTT
. | TRBJ1-2 | TRBV28 | . | CASRILGRTGSQGYTF | TGTGCCAGCAGAATCTTGGGGAGGACCGGGAGCCAAGGCTACACCTTC
. | TRBJ2-3 | TRBV11-1 | . | CASSLSSFGQNADTQYF | TGTGCCAGCAGTTTATCTTCATTTGGACAGAACGCAGATACGCAGTATTTT
. | TRBJ2-7 | TRBV4-1 | . | CVSRYNFLDTAGEQYF | TGCGTCAGCAGGTATAACTTTTTGGACACAGCAGGCGAGCAGTACTTC
few | TRBJ2-5 | TRBV7-9 | TRBD2 | CASSPTSGVIETQYF | TGTGCCAGCAGCCCGACTAGCGGGGTTATAGAGACCCAGTACTTC
few | TRBJ2-5 | TRBV5-4 | . | CASSLVSEQETQYF | TGTGCCAGCAGCCTAGTATCGGAGCAAGAGACCCAGTACTTC
. | TRBJ2-7 | TRBV21-1 | . | CASNARGRSYEQYF | TGTGCCAGCAACGCGAGAGGTCGCTCCTACGAGCAGTACTTC
few | TRBJ1-6 | TRBV10-2 | . | CASSESGGPGTLYNSPLHF | TGCGCCAGCAGTGAGTCGGGAGGGCCAGGAACGTTATATAATTCACCCCTCCACTTT
. | TRBJ1-5 | TRBV5-1 | . | CASSLDPNNQPQHF | TGCGCCAGCAGCCTCGACCCAAACAATCAGCCCCAGCATTTT